Below are 8 T cell receptor beta chains sequenced from a single sample in a study of blood T cell repertoires in COVID-19. Assay used: immunoSEQ multiplex PCR; TCRdb lists only in-frame clones, some missing. Seen here are under 350,000 clones, around 90% observed once, and the top ten hold around 2.1%. Sequencing was carried out using peripheral blood. The receptors were gathered from a man aged 45-65 years with acute or convalescent COVID-19.

The V gene is TRBV6-5, the J gene TRBJ2-2; D is unclear. This CDR3 has 15 residues. The V end was cut by 1 base, the J end by 6 bases, with 12 bases between. Per germline, CDR1 MNHEY and CDR2 SVGAGI. CDR3 residues: CASSYYLGRAGELFF. CDR3 nucleotides: TGTGCCAGCAGTTACTACTTGGGTCGGGCCGGGGAGCTGTTTTTT.

The chain employs TRBV19 and TRBJ2-7; possible D gene TRBD2, 6 bases. Germline V gives CDR1 LNHDA, CDR2 SQIVND (reference sequence). CDR3 length: 14 residues. Trimming shortened V by 8 bases and J by 2 bases, and 16 bases separated the two germline ends. The CDR3: CASLAGTAPYEQYF. CDR3 nucleotide sequence: TGTGCCAGTCTGGCCGGGACTGCCCCCTACGAGCAGTACTTC.

The chain is built from TRBV15 and TRBJ2-7; TRBD1 aligns across 7 bases. The CDR3 sequence is 14 residues long. Trimming cost V 5 bases and J 6 bases; bases outside gene matches: 10. The germline V gene encodes CDR1 LNHNV and CDR2 YYDKDF (reference sequence). The CDR3 is CATSSHRGSVEQYF. The CDR3 DNA sequence: TGTGCCACCAGCTCCCACAGGGGCAGCGTCGAGCAGTACTTC.

This chain connects TRBV2 to TRBJ1-5; 8 bases match TRBD1. With V trimmed by 6 bases and J by 2 bases, 3 bases remained unmatched. CDR3 length: 14 amino acids. CDR1 and CDR2 (germline): SNHLY, FYNNEI. CDR3 in amino acids: CASRGGQGNQPQHF. The CDR3 coding sequence is TGTGCCAGCAGAGGGGGACAGGGCAATCAGCCCCAGCATTTT.

CDR3 in DNA: TGTGCCAGCAGTTCACAGTCTAGCACAGATACGCAGTATTTT. This codes for CASSSQSSTDTQYF. The rearrangement joins TRBV6-6 to TRBJ2-3; D is unclear. This CDR3 contains 14 residues. With 4 bases removed from V and 0 bases from J, the gap between germline ends came to 8 bases. CDR1 and CDR2 (germline): MNHNY, SVGAGI (reference sequence).

The V gene is TRBV20-1, the J gene TRBJ1-1; D remains ambiguous. Trimming pared 5 bases from V and 9 bases from J, leaving 13 bases between. The CDR3 sequence is 11 residues long. Germline-derived CDR1 and CDR2 are DFQATT and SNEGSKA (reference sequence). DNA of the CDR3: TGCAGTGCTTCGTCGGTTACTAAAGCTTTCTTT. Amino acid sequence: CSASSVTKAFF.

V gene TRBV6-5 combines with J gene TRBJ2-1, with D possibly being TRBD1 (7 bases). V gave up 7 bases and J gave up 4 bases, with 17 bases separating them. The germline CDR1 and CDR2 sequences are MNHEY and SVGAGI. The CDR3 length is 15 residues. The CDR3 DNA sequence: TGTGCCAGCACCCCCGGAGGGGGCGGGTACAATGAGCAGTTCTTC. This translates into CASTPGGGGYNEQFF.

This sequence joins TRBV30 and TRBJ1-4; 10 bases map to TRBD1. The CDR3 extends over 16 amino acids. V trimming: 2 bases; J trimming: 6 bases; junction bases outside the gene matches: 9. Germline loops: CDR1 GTSNPN, CDR2 SVGIG (reference sequence). The DNA of the CDR3 is TGTGCCTGGAGTCTAATCGGACAGGGGGTGGATGAAAAACTGTTTTTT. Its translation is CAWSLIGQGVDEKLFF.